This section outlines one T cell receptor beta chain sequence together with its context. Data came from immunoSEQ multiplex PCR; TCRdb stores just in-frame clones and leaves some out. The table lists about 59,000 clones, 80% to 95% of them singletons. Trimming at V came to 7 bases and at J to 3 bases, leaving 6 bases not matched to a gene. The CDR3 has 14 amino acids. The germline V gene encodes CDR1 SGHAT and CDR2 FQNNGV. This entry comes from a study of technical replicates of blood from a few donors. Sequencing used PBMCs. This rearrangement joins TRBV11-2 to TRBJ2-7; 10 bases fit TRBD1. The clonotype was recovered from a human donor in good health. Some clones in this sample may be carry-over from other donors' samples. The CDR3 nucleotides are TGTGCCAGCAACCGCGGGACAGGGGTCTACGAGCAGTACTTC. Amino acid sequence: CASNRGTGVYEQYF.